These T cell receptor beta chains were read from a single sample in a study of CD8 T cells in Susac syndrome. TCRdb redid the calling of the immunoSEQ multiplex PCR reads with MiXCR, one entry per CDR3 protein. This table holds 150,000 to 200,000 distinct CDR3 sequences, approximately 96% found once. Input material: CD4+ T cells from PBMCs. The receptors derive from a human donor with multiple sclerosis. CDR3s include the opening cysteine and the closing phenylalanine or tryptophan. The D gene is left open where the match is weak. Clone sizes are given selectively: once, few, many, or a class where the clone is expanded.

j_call,d_call,clone_size,v_call,cdr3_nt,cdr3_aa
TRBJ2-5,NA,NA,TRBV2,TGTGCCAGCAGTGAAGTATCCCATGGGGAGACCCAGTACTTC,CASSEVSHGETQYF
TRBJ2-1,TRBD2,NA,TRBV29-1,TGCAGCGGGGGGGGGAATGAGCAGTTCTTC,CSGGGNEQFF
TRBJ2-5,TRBD1,NA,TRBV20-1,TGCAGTGCTAGAGTGACAGGGATTCAAGAGACCCAGTACTTC,CSARVTGIQETQYF
TRBJ2-5,NA,NA,TRBV12-3/TRBV12-4,TGTGCCAGCAGTTTCATGCGGCAAGAGACCCAGTACTTC,CASSFMRQETQYF
TRBJ2-3,TRBD1,NA,TRBV2,TGTGCCAGCAGTCAGGGGGAATCTAGCACAGATACGCAGTATTTT,CASSQGESSTDTQYF
TRBJ1-2,NA,NA,TRBV2,TGTGCCAGCAGCGCTGGACGGGACTATGGCTACACCTTC,CASSAGRDYGYTF
TRBJ2-7,NA,NA,TRBV13,TGTGCCAGCAGTAAGACGGGAACCCCCTACGAGCAGTACTTC,CASSKTGTPYEQYF
TRBJ2-1,TRBD2,NA,TRBV29-1,TGCAGCGCCCAAGGGGGCGGGGGGGCCCTACATGAGCAGTTCTTC,CSAQGGGGALHEQFF
TRBJ2-3,NA,NA,TRBV12-3/TRBV12-4,TGTGCCAGCAGGGGTACAGGGAGGTCGGGCACAGATACGCAGTATTTT,CASRGTGRSGTDTQYF
TRBJ2-7,TRBD1,NA,TRBV6-5,TGTGCCAGCAGCCGACAGGGAGAGCAGTACTTC,CASSRQGEQYF
TRBJ1-1,TRBD1,NA,TRBV6-2/TRBV6-3,TGTGCCAGCATCCTCCGAAGGGGGCCCAACACTGAAGCTTTCTTT,CASILRRGPNTEAFF
TRBJ1-2,NA,NA,TRBV7-8,TGTGCCAGCAGCTTAATGGGATACTATGGCTACACCTTC,CASSLMGYYGYTF
TRBJ1-1,NA,NA,TRBV19,TGTGCCAGTAGTATTACGGACAACACTGAAGCTTTCTTT,CASSITDNTEAFF
TRBJ1-2,NA,NA,TRBV29-1,TGCAGCGTTGAAAGGGAGGGAAGGAGAGATGGCTACACCTTC,CSVEREGRRDGYTF
TRBJ2-4,NA,NA,TRBV6-2/TRBV6-3,TGTGCCAGCAGTGGACAGTTAAACATTCAGTACTTC,CASSGQLNIQYF
TRBJ2-2,NA,NA,TRBV2,TGTGCCAGCACCACCCGGGGGCTGGTCACCGGGGAGCTGTTTTTT,CASTTRGLVTGELFF
TRBJ1-1,NA,NA,TRBV7-9,TGTGCCAGCAGCTCTGGACAGTACACTGAAGCTTTCTTT,CASSSGQYTEAFF
TRBJ1-5,NA,NA,TRBV15,TGTGCCACCAGCAGAGTTACAGGATGGGGTCAGCCCCAGCATTTT,CATSRVTGWGQPQHF
TRBJ1-1,NA,NA,TRBV30,TGTGCCTGGAGTGCAGGGGCGAACACTGAAGCTTTCTTT,CAWSAGANTEAFF
TRBJ1-1,NA,NA,TRBV12-3/TRBV12-4,TGTGCCAGCACCGTCAAATCATTGAACACTGAAGCTTTCTTT,CASTVKSLNTEAFF
TRBJ1-2,NA,NA,TRBV29-1,TGCAGCGTGGGACTGACTAACTATGGCTACACCTTC,CSVGLTNYGYTF
TRBJ2-2,NA,NA,TRBV20-1,TGCAGTGCTAGAATCAGGGCTGCGAACACCGGGGAGCTGTTTTTT,CSARIRAANTGELFF
TRBJ1-2,TRBD1,NA,TRBV20-1,TGCAGTGCCGGGACAGGGTTAAATGGCTACACCTTC,CSAGTGLNGYTF
TRBJ2-5,NA,NA,TRBV5-4,TGTGCCAGCAGCTTGGAAGGTCGGGACCAGTACTTC,CASSLEGRDQYF
TRBJ2-2,TRBD2,NA,TRBV27,TGTGCCAGCAGTTTATCGGCTAGCGGGTCAAGGACCGGGGAGCTGTTTTTT,CASSLSASGSRTGELFF
TRBJ2-3,NA,NA,TRBV12-5,TGTGCTAGTGGGCGCGGAATGGCCACAGATACGCAGTATTTT,CASGRGMATDTQYF
TRBJ1-4,NA,NA,TRBV29-1,TGCAGCGTCATTGACCCAGTAGAGGAAAAACTGTTTTTT,CSVIDPVEEKLFF
TRBJ2-7,TRBD2,once,TRBV4-1,TGCGCCAGCAGCCAAGAATGGACTAGCGGGGCGAACGAGCAGTACTTC,CASSQEWTSGANEQYF
TRBJ1-1,NA,NA,TRBV27,TGTGCCAGCAGTCCACCTCCGTCACTGAACACTGAAGCTTTCTTT,CASSPPPSLNTEAFF
TRBJ2-3,TRBD2,NA,TRBV27,TGTGCCAGCAGTTTAGGCCAGCGGGGGGGCATAGATACGCAGTATTTT,CASSLGQRGGIDTQYF
TRBJ2-5,NA,once,TRBV9,TGTGCCAGCAGCGTAATTGGGGCCCAAGAGACCCAGTACTTC,CASSVIGAQETQYF
TRBJ2-7,NA,NA,TRBV5-6,TGTGCCAGCAGCTTGGAGGCAGGGAGCTCCTACGAGCAGTACTTC,CASSLEAGSSYEQYF
TRBJ2-7,NA,NA,TRBV12-3/TRBV12-4,TGTGCCAGCAGGCAGGACACAAGCTCCTACGAGCAGTACTTC,CASRQDTSSYEQYF
TRBJ2-5,NA,NA,TRBV4-1,TGCGCCAGCAGCCAATACCTGTTGCAAGAGACCCAGTACTTC,CASSQYLLQETQYF
TRBJ2-1,NA,NA,TRBV10-3,TGTGCCATCAGTGGGGCCGATGAGCAGTTCTTC,CAISGADEQFF
TRBJ2-3,NA,NA,TRBV6-6,TGTGCCAGCAGTTACCCCGGAGCCAGGGCAGATACGCAGTATTTT,CASSYPGARADTQYF
TRBJ2-4,NA,NA,TRBV3-1,TGTGCCAGCAGCCAAGGGGGGGCGGTCCCCAAAAACATTCAGTACTTC,CASSQGGAVPKNIQYF
TRBJ1-1,NA,NA,TRBV5-4,TGTGCCAGCAGGACAGAAGGGGGCACTGAAGCTTTCTTT,CASRTEGGTEAFF
TRBJ2-5,NA,NA,TRBV7-9,TGTGCCAGCAGCACCTCAGGCGGAGTAGGAGAGACCCAGTACTTC,CASSTSGGVGETQYF
TRBJ1-1,NA,NA,TRBV19,TGTGCCATCACGACCGACACAGGGTCAGAAGCTTTCTTT,CAITTDTGSEAFF
TRBJ2-3,TRBD2,NA,TRBV6-5,TGTGCCAGCAGTCCGCGGCGGGGGTTGCAGTATTTT,CASSPRRGLQYF
TRBJ2-1,NA,NA,TRBV9,TGTGCCAGCAGCGAATCCTACAATGAGCAGTTCTTC,CASSESYNEQFF
TRBJ2-7,NA,NA,TRBV7-2,TGTGCCAGCAGCTTAGGCTCTAGTGGGGCTTACGAGCAGTACTTC,CASSLGSSGAYEQYF
TRBJ2-3,NA,NA,TRBV5-6,TGTGCCAGCAGCTTGGCTCTGTGGGGTCAAGATACGCAGTATTTT,CASSLALWGQDTQYF
TRBJ1-2,NA,NA,TRBV5-4,TGTGCCAGTCACGGATCCGACTATGGCTACACCTTC,CASHGSDYGYTF
TRBJ2-1,TRBD2,NA,TRBV3-1,TGTGCCAGCAGCCAAGTCGGGGGGGCCGATCTGTCCCGGGAGCAGTTCTTC,CASSQVGGADLSREQFF